This entry features one T cell receptor (beta chain) sequence. The CDR3 is made up of 15 amino acids. The trim removed 3 bases at V and 4 bases at J, leaving 3 bases unmatched. Germline V gene sequence: CDR1 MNHEY, CDR2 SVGAGI. The participants were between roughly 18 and 100 years old and came from under 25 US areas. This table comes from immunoSEQ multiplex PCR, and its TCRdb copy is limited to in-frame clones, with some not included. The sample carries hundreds of thousands of clones, approximately 89% recorded once. These data are taken from a study of blood T cell repertoires in COVID-19. This TCR came from a woman between 40 and 50 years old who had recovered from COVID-19. What was sequenced was PBMCs or T cells enriched from blood (not recorded which). This sequence joins TRBV6-5 and TRBJ1-4; 9 nucleotides agree with TRBD1. The chain's CDR3 is CASSYADRGNEKLFF. In DNA, the CDR3 is TGTGCCAGCAGTTATGCGGACAGGGGTAATGAAAAACTGTTTTTT.